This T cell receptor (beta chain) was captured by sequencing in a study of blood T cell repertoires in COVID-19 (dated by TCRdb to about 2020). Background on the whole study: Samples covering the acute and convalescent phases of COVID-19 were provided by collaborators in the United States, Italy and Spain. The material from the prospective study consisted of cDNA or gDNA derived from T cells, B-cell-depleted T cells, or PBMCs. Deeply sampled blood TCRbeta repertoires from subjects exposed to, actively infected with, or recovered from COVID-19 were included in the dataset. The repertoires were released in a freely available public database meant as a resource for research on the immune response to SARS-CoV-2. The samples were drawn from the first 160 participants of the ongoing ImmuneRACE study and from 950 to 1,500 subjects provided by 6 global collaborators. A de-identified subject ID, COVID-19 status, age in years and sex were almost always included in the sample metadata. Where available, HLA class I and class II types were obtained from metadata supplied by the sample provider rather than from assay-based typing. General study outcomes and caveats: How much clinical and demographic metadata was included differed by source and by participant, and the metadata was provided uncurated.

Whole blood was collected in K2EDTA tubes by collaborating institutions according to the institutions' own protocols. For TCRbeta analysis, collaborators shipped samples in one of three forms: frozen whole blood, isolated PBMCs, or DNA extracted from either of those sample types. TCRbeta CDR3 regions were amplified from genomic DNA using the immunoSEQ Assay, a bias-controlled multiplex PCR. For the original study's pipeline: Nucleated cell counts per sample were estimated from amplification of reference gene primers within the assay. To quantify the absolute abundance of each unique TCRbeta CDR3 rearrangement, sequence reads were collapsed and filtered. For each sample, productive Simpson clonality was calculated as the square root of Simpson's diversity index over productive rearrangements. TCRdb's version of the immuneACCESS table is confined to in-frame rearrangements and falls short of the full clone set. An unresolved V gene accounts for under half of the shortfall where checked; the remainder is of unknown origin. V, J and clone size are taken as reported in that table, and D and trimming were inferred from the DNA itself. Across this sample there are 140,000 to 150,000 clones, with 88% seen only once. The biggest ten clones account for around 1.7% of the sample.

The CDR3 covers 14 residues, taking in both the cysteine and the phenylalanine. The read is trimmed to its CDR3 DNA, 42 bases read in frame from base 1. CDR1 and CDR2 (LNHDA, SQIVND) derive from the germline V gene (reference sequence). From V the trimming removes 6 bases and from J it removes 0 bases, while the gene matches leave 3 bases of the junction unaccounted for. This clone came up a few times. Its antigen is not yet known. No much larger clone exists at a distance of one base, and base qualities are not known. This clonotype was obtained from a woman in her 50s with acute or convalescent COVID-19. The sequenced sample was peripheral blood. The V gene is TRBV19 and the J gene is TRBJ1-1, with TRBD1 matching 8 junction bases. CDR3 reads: CASSRTGLNTEAFF. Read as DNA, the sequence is TGTGCCAGTAGCCGGACAGGGCTGAACACTGAAGCTTTCTTT.